This T cell receptor beta chain was sequenced for a study of T-cell memory formation after mild COVID-19. This clonotype appeared a few times. Its antigen is not identified. Notes on the study in general: Among contracting clones, CD4+ were mainly CM/EM and CD8+ enriched in EMRA.

A single record per CDR3 protein comes from TCRdb applying MiXCR to the 5' RACE reads. The sample lists approximately 290,000 distinct CDR3 sequences; 8.2% were seen once. With 0 bases clipped from V and 1 base from J, the junction kept 4 bases outside the gene matches. The CDR3 totals 15 residues. Germline values: CDR1 SGHRS, CDR2 YFSETQ. What was sequenced was PBMCs or a T cell subset sorted from them (not recorded which). The rearrangement joins TRBV5-1 to TRBJ2-7; TRBD1 agrees at 7 bases. The source of this sequence is a man younger than 35 who had mild COVID-19 (a few samples of this study predate the infection). Cell type and time point are not known. CDR3 sequence (DNA): TGCGCCAGCAGCTTGGGACAGGGTGGATCCTACGAGCAGTACTTC. Translation: CASSLGQGGSYEQYF.